A selection of T cell receptor beta chains follows, all from one sample in a study of STAT5B mutations in CD4+ large granular lymphocyte leukemia. Profiled with immunoSEQ multiplex PCR; TCRdb holds only in-frame clones, not every one. The sample contains over 950 clones, roughly four fifths of which appear only once. Sequenced material: PBMCs. The receptors come from a man aged 70-80 years with CD4+ T-cell large granular lymphocyte leukemia. CDR3s include the opening cysteine and the closing phenylalanine or tryptophan. A D gene is named only where the DNA matches it firmly. Size is stated for part of the rows, as once, few or many counts, or as a class when the clone is expanded.

d_call: .
j_call: TRBJ2-6
clone_size: once
v_call: TRBV14
cdr3_aa: CASSQVGANVLTF
cdr3_nt: TGTGCCAGCAGCCAAGTCGGGGCCAACGTCCTGACTTTC

d_call: .
j_call: TRBJ1-5
clone_size: .
v_call: TRBV2
cdr3_aa: CASRATQQYNQPQHF
cdr3_nt: TGTGCCAGCAGGGCGACACAGCAGTACAATCAGCCCCAGCATTTT

d_call: .
j_call: TRBJ1-2
clone_size: .
v_call: TRBV19
cdr3_aa: CASSIERYRRPYGYTF
cdr3_nt: TGTGCCAGTAGTATAGAACGGTACAGAAGACCGTATGGCTACACCTTC

d_call: .
j_call: TRBJ2-2
clone_size: .
v_call: TRBV7-9
cdr3_aa: CASSLAGTGELFF
cdr3_nt: TGTGCCAGCAGCTTAGCAGGGACCGGGGAGCTGTTTTTT

d_call: .
j_call: TRBJ1-2
clone_size: .
v_call: TRBV7-2
cdr3_aa: CASSLDRVGGYTF
cdr3_nt: TGTGCCAGCAGCTTAGACAGGGTCGGTGGCTACACCTTC

d_call: TRBD2
j_call: TRBJ2-1
clone_size: .
v_call: TRBV7-9
cdr3_aa: CASSLAVTSGKGNEQFF
cdr3_nt: TGTGCCAGCAGCTTAGCCGTTACTAGCGGCAAAGGGAATGAGCAGTTCTTC

d_call: TRBD1
j_call: TRBJ2-7
clone_size: .
v_call: TRBV18
cdr3_aa: CASSPDRVNEQYF
cdr3_nt: TGTGCCAGCTCACCAGACAGGGTCAACGAGCAGTACTTC

d_call: .
j_call: TRBJ2-5
clone_size: once
v_call: TRBV19
cdr3_aa: CASSTSWGRETQYF
cdr3_nt: TGTGCCAGTAGTACCAGTTGGGGCCGGGAGACCCAGTACTTC

d_call: .
j_call: TRBJ2-5
clone_size: .
v_call: TRBV5-1
cdr3_aa: CASSLHLAAGGETQYF
cdr3_nt: TGCGCCAGCAGCTTGCACTTGGCAGCGGGTGGGGAGACCCAGTACTTC

d_call: .
j_call: TRBJ1-5
clone_size: few
v_call: TRBV7-2
cdr3_aa: CASSLVGEGSSNQPQHF
cdr3_nt: TGTGCCAGCAGCTTAGTGGGGGAGGGGAGTAGCAATCAGCCCCAGCATTTT

d_call: TRBD1
j_call: TRBJ1-2
clone_size: .
v_call: TRBV4-3
cdr3_aa: CASSQASGGTGGGGYTF
cdr3_nt: TGCGCCAGCAGCCAAGCCTCCGGCGGGACAGGGGGAGGTGGCTACACCTTC

d_call: .
j_call: TRBJ1-2
clone_size: .
v_call: TRBV11-3
cdr3_aa: CASSPRTALYGYTF
cdr3_nt: TGTGCCAGCAGCCCCAGGACAGCCCTATATGGCTACACCTTC

d_call: .
j_call: TRBJ2-7
clone_size: .
v_call: TRBV7-2
cdr3_aa: CASSPTSYEQYF
cdr3_nt: TGTGCCAGCAGCCCAACCAGCTACGAGCAGTACTTC

d_call: TRBD1
j_call: TRBJ1-5
clone_size: once
v_call: TRBV5-5
cdr3_aa: CASSSRQGPVPQHF
cdr3_nt: TGTGCCAGCAGCTCTCGACAGGGCCCCGTGCCCCAGCATTTT

d_call: TRBD1
j_call: TRBJ1-2
clone_size: .
v_call: TRBV6-5
cdr3_aa: CASSFGTGGYGYTF
cdr3_nt: TGCGCCAGCAGTTTTGGGACAGGGGGCTATGGCTACACCTTC

d_call: .
j_call: TRBJ2-1
clone_size: once
v_call: TRBV5-1
cdr3_aa: CASSFGQPYNEQFF
cdr3_nt: TGCGCCAGCAGCTTCGGACAGCCCTACAATGAGCAGTTCTTC

d_call: .
j_call: TRBJ1-5
clone_size: .
v_call: TRBV2
cdr3_aa: CASRRGQPAGSNQPQHF
cdr3_nt: TGTGCCAGCAGAAGAGGTCAACCTGCAGGCAGCAATCAGCCCCAGCATTTT

d_call: .
j_call: TRBJ2-7
clone_size: .
v_call: TRBV5-4
cdr3_aa: CASSLGGGTYEQYF
cdr3_nt: TGTGCCAGCAGCTTGGGAGGAGGGACCTACGAGCAGTACTTC

d_call: TRBD2
j_call: TRBJ2-5
clone_size: .
v_call: TRBV9
cdr3_aa: CASSVGASGGPQETQYF
cdr3_nt: TGTGCCAGCAGCGTAGGGGCTAGCGGGGGCCCACAGGAGACCCAGTACTTC

d_call: .
j_call: TRBJ2-1
clone_size: .
v_call: TRBV6-5
cdr3_aa: CASTLPGAGSDEQFF
cdr3_nt: TGTGCCAGCACCCTCCCGGGGGCAGGGTCGGATGAGCAGTTCTTC

d_call: TRBD1
j_call: TRBJ1-1
clone_size: .
v_call: TRBV4-3
cdr3_aa: CASSLMTGSNTEAFF
cdr3_nt: TGCGCCAGCAGCCTAATGACAGGGTCGAACACTGAAGCTTTCTTT

d_call: .
j_call: TRBJ1-1
clone_size: .
v_call: TRBV5-1
cdr3_aa: CASSPGPVMNTEAFF
cdr3_nt: TGCGCCAGCAGCCCCGGACCGGTTATGAACACTGAAGCTTTCTTT

d_call: .
j_call: TRBJ2-5
clone_size: few
v_call: TRBV7-9
cdr3_aa: CASSDNQGETQYF
cdr3_nt: TGTGCCAGCAGCGATAATCAGGGGGAGACCCAGTACTTC

d_call: TRBD1
j_call: TRBJ2-2
clone_size: .
v_call: TRBV7-6
cdr3_aa: CASSPRPGQGTNGELFF
cdr3_nt: TGTGCCAGCAGCCCACGACCCGGACAGGGAACGAACGGGGAGCTGTTTTTT

d_call: .
j_call: TRBJ2-5
clone_size: .
v_call: TRBV6-5
cdr3_aa: CASLQGWGSGETQYF
cdr3_nt: TGTGCCAGCCTCCAGGGCTGGGGGAGCGGAGAGACCCAGTACTTC

d_call: .
j_call: TRBJ1-4
clone_size: .
v_call: TRBV6-6
cdr3_aa: CASSYSRPYLNEKLFF
cdr3_nt: TGTGCCAGCAGTTACTCGAGGCCCTACCTTAATGAAAAACTGTTTTTT

d_call: .
j_call: TRBJ1-1
clone_size: .
v_call: TRBV11-2
cdr3_aa: CASTFGHLARNTEAFF
cdr3_nt: TGTGCCAGCACCTTCGGCCACTTAGCGAGGAACACTGAAGCTTTCTTT

d_call: TRBD1
j_call: TRBJ2-1
clone_size: .
v_call: TRBV11-2
cdr3_aa: CASSGGGQGVREQFF
cdr3_nt: TGTGCCAGCAGCGGAGGGGGACAGGGCGTACGTGAGCAGTTCTTC

d_call: TRBD1
j_call: TRBJ2-2
clone_size: .
v_call: TRBV6-5
cdr3_aa: CATCRDRRTGELFF
cdr3_nt: TGTGCCACCTGCCGGGACAGGCGCACCGGGGAGCTGTTTTTT

d_call: TRBD1
j_call: TRBJ2-2
clone_size: .
v_call: TRBV7-2
cdr3_aa: CASSLDRGYTGELFF
cdr3_nt: TGTGCCAGCAGCCTGGACAGGGGTTACACCGGGGAGCTGTTTTTT

d_call: TRBD1
j_call: TRBJ1-2
clone_size: few
v_call: TRBV5-6
cdr3_aa: CASSLHAGTGVYTF
cdr3_nt: TGTGCCAGCAGCTTACACGCCGGGACAGGGGTCTACACCTTC

d_call: TRBD2
j_call: TRBJ2-5
clone_size: .
v_call: TRBV5-8
cdr3_aa: CASSPSGGIQETQYF
cdr3_nt: TGTGCCAGCAGCCCTAGCGGGGGGATCCAAGAGACCCAGTACTTC

d_call: .
j_call: TRBJ1-3
clone_size: few
v_call: TRBV7-8
cdr3_aa: CASSLVQGSGNTIYF
cdr3_nt: TGTGCCAGCAGCTTAGTTCAGGGTTCTGGAAACACCATATATTTT

d_call: .
j_call: TRBJ2-2
clone_size: .
v_call: TRBV2
cdr3_aa: CATRDAGATGELFF
cdr3_nt: TGTGCCACCAGGGACGCCGGCGCCACCGGGGAGCTGTTTTTT

d_call: TRBD1
j_call: TRBJ2-3
clone_size: .
v_call: TRBV7-9
cdr3_aa: CASSDRGQSDTQYF
cdr3_nt: TGTGCCAGCAGCGACAGGGGGCAGTCAGATACGCAGTATTTT

d_call: .
j_call: TRBJ2-7
clone_size: .
v_call: TRBV5-6
cdr3_aa: CASSRRGAPPYEQYF
cdr3_nt: TGTGCCAGCAGCCGGAGGGGGGCGCCCCCCTACGAGCAGTACTTC

d_call: TRBD2
j_call: TRBJ2-3
clone_size: .
v_call: TRBV9
cdr3_aa: CASSAGRSSGGTDTQYF
cdr3_nt: TGTGCCAGCAGCGCCGGTCGTTCTAGCGGGGGCACAGATACGCAGTATTTT

d_call: TRBD1
j_call: TRBJ2-3
clone_size: .
v_call: TRBV28
cdr3_aa: CASSSRTGQVGSDTQYF
cdr3_nt: TGTGCCAGCAGTTCCCGGACAGGGCAAGTAGGTTCAGATACGCAGTATTTT

d_call: TRBD1
j_call: TRBJ1-5
clone_size: .
v_call: TRBV25-1
cdr3_aa: CASSATGGSNQPQHF
cdr3_nt: TGTGCCAGCAGTGCGACAGGGGGAAGCAATCAGCCCCAGCATTTT

d_call: .
j_call: TRBJ2-7
clone_size: .
v_call: TRBV2
cdr3_aa: CASKPGTSYEQYF
cdr3_nt: TGTGCCAGCAAACCAGGGACCTCCTACGAGCAGTACTTC

d_call: .
j_call: TRBJ1-1
clone_size: .
v_call: TRBV29-1
cdr3_aa: CSVDQDLLMEAFF
cdr3_nt: TGCAGCGTTGACCAAGACCTCCTGATGGAAGCTTTCTTT

d_call: .
j_call: TRBJ2-7
clone_size: .
v_call: TRBV6-5
cdr3_aa: CASSYDSLYEQYF
cdr3_nt: TGTGCCAGCAGTTACGATAGCCTCTACGAGCAGTACTTC